This T cell receptor beta chain was observed in a study of blood T cell repertoires in COVID-19. Trimming shortened V by 4 bases and J by 0 bases, and 7 bases separated the two germline ends. The CDR3 length is 14 residues. Germline assignment: CDR1 KGHSH and CDR2 LQKENI. Some clones are missing from TCRdb's copy, which holds only in-frame ones; the method was immunoSEQ multiplex PCR. This sample carries around 140,000 clones, more than 80% of them seen once, and the ten largest clones take roughly 4.8%. The sequence was collected from a human donor in a cohort sampled during active COVID-19. The sequenced sample consisted of peripheral blood. The chain combines TRBV18 with TRBJ1-3; the D is unclear. CDR3 region: CASSLGDSGNTIYF. CDR3 nucleotide sequence: TGTGCCAGCTCACTCGGGGACTCTGGAAACACCATATATTTT.